The rows below give T cell receptor beta chains drawn from one sample of a study of CD4+ T cells in melanoma. Clones were read by immunoSEQ multiplex PCR, and TCRdb kept only the in-frame ones, dropping some. The sample includes some 110,000 clones, about 90% seen only once; the top ten take around 3.3%. Sequencing was carried out using peripheral blood. The receptors shown here come from a human donor with melanoma. CDR3s include the opening cysteine and the closing phenylalanine or tryptophan. The order of the fields is D gene, clone size, V gene, J gene, CDR3 protein, CDR3 DNA. D genes are given only for firm matches. Where a row states a size, it is once, few, many or the class of an expanded clone; other rows omit it.

D: TRBD2; size: -; V: TRBV4-3; J: TRBJ2-5; CDR3: CASSQGSSGSSETQYF; DNA: TGCGCCAGCAGCCAGGGGAGTAGCGGGAGTTCAGAGACCCAGTACTTC
D: TRBD1; size: -; V: TRBV10-3; J: TRBJ2-3; CDR3: CAIRDRGPIGTQYF; DNA: TGTGCCATCAGGGACAGGGGGCCCATTGGTACGCAGTATTTT
D: -; size: once; V: TRBV4-3; J: TRBJ1-1; CDR3: CASSQDLQGGWTEAFF; DNA: TGCGCCAGCAGCCAAGACTTGCAGGGTGGGTGGACTGAAGCTTTCTTT
D: TRBD1; size: -; V: TRBV4-2; J: TRBJ2-2; CDR3: CASSLGQGDTGELFF; DNA: TGTGCCAGCAGCCTGGGACAGGGCGACACCGGGGAGCTGTTTTTT
D: TRBD1; size: -; V: TRBV19; J: TRBJ2-2; CDR3: CASRDEDRVGATGELFF; DNA: TGTGCCAGTAGGGACGAAGACAGGGTTGGTGCCACCGGGGAGCTGTTTTTT
D: -; size: -; V: TRBV6-6; J: TRBJ1-2; CDR3: CASSYSSKANYGYTF; DNA: TGTGCCAGCAGTTACTCGAGCAAGGCTAACTATGGCTACACCTTC
D: -; size: -; V: TRBV9; J: TRBJ2-5; CDR3: CASSPRGGTAWETQYF; DNA: TGTGCCAGCAGCCCCAGAGGGGGGACAGCGTGGGAGACCCAGTACTTC
D: TRBD1; size: -; V: TRBV12-5; J: TRBJ2-3; CDR3: CASGPGQGADTQYF; DNA: TGTGCTAGTGGTCCGGGACAGGGTGCAGATACGCAGTATTTT
D: -; size: once; V: TRBV30; J: TRBJ2-5; CDR3: CAWSWRGETQYF; DNA: TGTGCCTGGAGTTGGAGGGGAGAGACCCAGTACTTC
D: TRBD2; size: -; V: TRBV4-2; J: TRBJ2-1; CDR3: CASSPTRGAGGYNEQFF; DNA: TGTGCCAGCAGCCCAACCAGAGGCGCGGGGGGCTACAATGAGCAGTTCTTC
D: -; size: -; V: TRBV7-9; J: TRBJ2-2; CDR3: CATGEPKRAQRGTGELFF; DNA: TGTGCCACCGGAGAACCTAAGCGGGCCCAGAGGGGCACCGGGGAGCTGTTTTTT
D: -; size: -; V: TRBV7-6; J: TRBJ1-1; CDR3: CASSPGRANTEAFF; DNA: TGTGCCAGCAGCCCAGGACGGGCGAACACTGAAGCTTTCTTT
D: -; size: -; V: TRBV4-2; J: TRBJ1-5; CDR3: CASSQEGQYNQPQHF; DNA: TGTGCCAGCAGCCAAGAAGGGCAGTACAATCAGCCCCAGCATTTT
D: -; size: -; V: TRBV19; J: TRBJ1-3; CDR3: CASKAVSGNTIYF; DNA: TGTGCCAGTAAAGCCGTCTCTGGAAACACCATATATTTT
D: -; size: -; V: TRBV7-2; J: TRBJ2-3; CDR3: CASSGGLNSLDTQYF; DNA: TGTGCCAGCAGCGGGGGACTGAATTCCTTAGATACGCAGTATTTT
D: TRBD2; size: once; V: TRBV7-2; J: TRBJ2-1; CDR3: CASRKTSGLYNEQFF; DNA: TGTGCCAGCAGGAAGACTAGCGGGCTGTACAATGAGCAGTTCTTC
D: -; size: -; V: TRBV7-9; J: TRBJ2-7; CDR3: CASSEGTGQYF; DNA: TGTGCCAGCAGCGAGGGAACTGGGCAGTACTTC
D: -; size: -; V: TRBV6-5; J: TRBJ1-1; CDR3: CASSRTSLNTEAFF; DNA: TGTGCCAGCAGTCGGACGTCTTTGAACACTGAAGCTTTCTTT
D: TRBD1; size: -; V: TRBV27; J: TRBJ2-2; CDR3: CASRVDRDTGELFF; DNA: TGTGCCAGCAGAGTAGACAGGGACACCGGGGAGCTGTTTTTT
D: -; size: few; V: TRBV7-8; J: TRBJ2-7; CDR3: CASSFRKDEQYF; DNA: TGTGCCAGCAGCTTCAGGAAGGACGAGCAGTACTTC
D: -; size: -; V: TRBV27; J: TRBJ2-5; CDR3: CASSKQGGQETQYF; DNA: TGTGCCAGCAGTAAACAAGGGGGTCAAGAGACCCAGTACTTC
D: -; size: -; V: TRBV7-3; J: TRBJ2-3; CDR3: CASRLSGSTDTQYF; DNA: TGTGCCAGCAGACTCAGCGGGAGCACAGATACGCAGTATTTT
D: -; size: -; V: TRBV5-1; J: TRBJ2-5; CDR3: CASSLETGQETQYF; DNA: TGCGCCAGCAGCTTGGAAACGGGTCAAGAGACCCAGTACTTC
D: TRBD1; size: -; V: TRBV6-5; J: TRBJ2-3; CDR3: CASRDSYTDTQYF; DNA: TGTGCCAGCCGGGACAGCTACACAGATACGCAGTATTTT
D: TRBD1; size: -; V: TRBV27; J: TRBJ2-2; CDR3: CASSFGTGRNTGELFF; DNA: TGTGCCAGCAGCTTTGGGACAGGGAGAAACACCGGGGAGCTGTTTTTT
D: TRBD2; size: -; V: TRBV7-9; J: TRBJ2-3; CDR3: CASSSGLAGVADTQYF; DNA: TGTGCCAGCAGCTCGGGACTAGCGGGAGTTGCAGATACGCAGTATTTT
D: TRBD1; size: -; V: TRBV18; J: TRBJ2-2; CDR3: CASSLPGQGITGELFF; DNA: TGTGCCAGCTCACTTCCGGGACAGGGGATCACCGGGGAGCTGTTTTTT
D: -; size: -; V: TRBV7-8; J: TRBJ1-5; CDR3: CASSLREPGNQPQHF; DNA: TGTGCCAGCAGCTTAAGGGAGCCTGGCAATCAGCCCCAGCATTTT
D: TRBD1; size: once; V: TRBV6-6; J: TRBJ2-1; CDR3: CASSAPGQGYYNEQFF; DNA: TGTGCCAGCAGTGCCCCGGGACAGGGATACTACAATGAGCAGTTCTTC
D: -; size: -; V: TRBV6-1; J: TRBJ1-4; CDR3: CASSVGADEKLFF; DNA: TGTGCCAGCAGTGTAGGGGCGGATGAAAAACTGTTTTTT
D: TRBD2; size: -; V: TRBV10-3; J: TRBJ2-5; CDR3: CAIRPGGTSKETQYF; DNA: TGTGCCATCAGACCAGGGGGGACTAGCAAAGAGACCCAGTACTTC
D: -; size: -; V: TRBV6-6; J: TRBJ2-7; CDR3: CASRPPGPGSYEQYF; DNA: TGTGCCAGCAGACCACCGGGACCCGGCTCCTACGAGCAGTACTTC
D: -; size: -; V: TRBV5-6; J: TRBJ2-1; CDR3: CASSFFSAGRYNEQFF; DNA: TGTGCCAGCAGCTTTTTTTCTGCTGGGAGGTACAATGAGCAGTTCTTC
D: TRBD2; size: -; V: TRBV5-4; J: TRBJ2-3; CDR3: CASKLASGGPSTDTQYF; DNA: TGTGCCAGCAAATTGGCTAGCGGGGGCCCCAGCACAGATACGCAGTATTTT
D: -; size: -; V: TRBV5-1; J: TRBJ2-7; CDR3: CASSREPSSYEQYF; DNA: TGCGCCAGCAGCCGTGAACCGAGCTCCTACGAGCAGTACTTC
D: -; size: -; V: TRBV2; J: TRBJ2-7; CDR3: CASSETGMYEQYF; DNA: TGTGCCAGCAGTGAAACAGGGATGTACGAGCAGTACTTC
D: -; size: -; V: TRBV10-1; J: TRBJ2-3; CDR3: CASSDYLSTDTQYF; DNA: TGCGCCAGCAGTGATTACCTTTCCACAGATACGCAGTATTTT
D: TRBD2; size: -; V: TRBV29-1; J: TRBJ2-2; CDR3: CSVVAGVRTGELFF; DNA: TGCAGCGTTGTTGCGGGAGTAAGGACCGGGGAGCTGTTTTTT
D: -; size: -; V: TRBV28; J: TRBJ1-2; CDR3: CASSLLPFGYTF; DNA: TGTGCCAGCAGTTTGTTGCCATTTGGCTACACCTTC
D: -; size: -; V: TRBV27; J: TRBJ2-3; CDR3: CASSLAGFETDTQYF; DNA: TGTGCCAGCAGTTTGGCCGGGTTCGAGACAGATACGCAGTATTTT
D: TRBD1; size: once; V: TRBV5-4; J: TRBJ1-1; CDR3: CASSLAVGQEAFF; DNA: TGTGCCAGCAGCTTGGCCGTGGGACAGGAAGCTTTCTTT
D: TRBD2; size: -; V: TRBV5-1; J: TRBJ2-3; CDR3: CASSLVLAGDSDTQYF; DNA: TGCGCCAGCAGCTTGGTTCTAGCGGGGGACTCAGATACGCAGTATTTT
D: -; size: -; V: TRBV11-2; J: TRBJ2-7; CDR3: CASSLVYATGISYEQYF; DNA: TGTGCCAGCAGCTTAGTCTATGCCACAGGGATTTCCTACGAGCAGTACTTC
D: -; size: once; V: TRBV19; J: TRBJ1-5; CDR3: CASSMGRGNQPQHF; DNA: TGTGCCAGTAGTATGGGCAGGGGCAATCAGCCCCAGCATTTT
D: -; size: once; V: TRBV14; J: TRBJ2-7; CDR3: CASSQAVLYF; DNA: TGTGCCAGCAGCCAGGCCGTCCTGTACTTC
D: -; size: -; V: TRBV28; J: TRBJ2-1; CDR3: CASSRGSSVAGREQFF; DNA: TGTGCCAGCAGTCGGGGGTCTAGCGTCGCGGGGAGGGAGCAGTTCTTC